The present T cell receptor (beta chain) was sequenced within a study of T cells after yellow fever vaccination. The study's findings and limits: Most primary-vaccination clones reappeared after the booster (more than 95% CD4, approximately 88% CD8).

TCRdb reanalysed the 5' RACE reads using MiXCR and keeps one entry per CDR3 protein. The sample holds 610,000 or so distinct CDR3 sequences; 9% to 15% are singletons and the top ten take 14% to 15%. This clonotype was recorded many times. No antigen is known for it. V was cut by 4 bases and J by 1 base, with 7 bases left in between. The CDR3 consists of 13 residues. Germline CDR1 reads SGHVS; CDR2 reads FNYEAQ. The sequences come from PBMCs, collected on the day of the yellow fever booster vaccination. The chain recombines TRBV7-6 with TRBJ2-5, with a weak D call TRBD2 (6 bases). The source is a young man who received the YFV17D yellow fever vaccine. The CDR3 nucleotides are TGTGCCAGCAGCTGGGGACTCCAAGAGACCCAGTACTTC. Its translation: CASSWGLQETQYF.